Presented here are 29 T cell receptor beta chains from one specimen sequenced in a study of identical twins. TCRdb itself ran the 5' RACE reads through MiXCR, one entry per CDR3 protein. The sample has 250,000 to 300,000 distinct CDR3 sequences, 9.5% seen once. The same specimen was also included in a second study, on yellow fever vaccine responses in identical twins.

Sequencing was done on a sample of CD8+ T cells sorted from blood. These receptors all stem from a woman younger than 30 in good health.

At least ten counts were recorded for this clonotype. The rearrangement uses TRBV7-6 and TRBJ1-5, with 8 bases that match TRBD1. The V and J ends lost 5 bases and 7 bases, in that order; junction bases with no gene match: 10. Germline loops: CDR1 SGHVS, CDR2 FNYEAQ. The CDR3 consists of 15 residues. The CDR3, as DNA: TGTGCCAGCAGCCCTGGGACAGGCCAGAACCAGCCCCAGCATTTT. The encoded protein is CASSPGTGQNQPQHF.

The table lists this clonotype with a few counts. The chain combines TRBV15 with TRBJ1-5; D call uncertain. Germline CDR1 reads LNHNV; CDR2 reads YYDKDF (reference sequence). The CDR3 is made up of 15 amino acids. V lost 3 bases and J 3 bases, leaving 12 bases between the germline ends. CDR3: CATSSRRQDNQPQHF. Here the CDR3 DNA reads TGTGCCACCAGCAGCCGCCGGCAGGACAATCAGCCCCAGCATTTT.

This clonotype was seen a few times. V usage is TRBV6-1 and J usage is TRBJ2-5; 8 bases match TRBD1. CDR3 length: 14 residues. V lost 8 bases to trimming and J lost 3 bases; unmatched junction nucleotides: 8. CDR1 is MNHNS, CDR2 SASEGT, per germline. CDR3 residues: CASGPTDREETQYF. The CDR3, as DNA: TGTGCCAGCGGGCCAACGGACAGGGAAGAGACCCAGTACTTC.

This clonotype has only a few counts. The V gene is TRBV24-1, the J gene TRBJ1-2; 7 bases map to TRBD1. Germline CDR1 reads KGHDR; CDR2 reads SFDVKD. V lost 4 bases and J lost 4; bases outside the gene matches: 5. The CDR3 contains 14 residues. The CDR3 DNA is TGTGCCACCAGTGACCGAACAGGGGTCTATGGCTACACCTTC. It is translated as CATSDRTGVYGYTF.

This clonotype was seen repeatedly, ten times or more. This sequence joins TRBV12-3 or TRBV12-4 and TRBJ2-7; maybe TRBD2 (6 bases). The CDR3 spans 14 residues. V lost 3 bases, J lost 4 bases, and 13 bases lay in between. CDR3 coding DNA: TGTGCCAGCAGTTTGGGGGGATCCGAATACGAGCAGTACTTC. It codes for CASSLGGSEYEQYF.

This clonotype was detected many times. The chain uses TRBV29-1 and TRBJ2-7, with D perhaps assigned TRBD1 or TRBD2 (7 bases each). V was clipped by 4 bases and J by 3 bases, with 13 bases between them. Germline V gene lookup returns CDR1 SQVTM and CDR2 ANQGSEA. The CDR3 loop spans 13 amino acids. The CDR3 DNA is TGCAGCGTTGCGCCAGGGGGGGACTACGAGCAGTACTTC. This encodes CSVAPGGDYEQYF.

This clonotype was seen a handful of times. This chain connects TRBV7-2 to TRBJ2-3, with 10 positions matching TRBD2. The length of the CDR3 is 15 residues. Germline loops: CDR1 SGHTA, CDR2 FQGNSA. J lost 7 bases, V lost 5 bases, and 9 bases had no gene match. For the CDR3, the DNA is TGTGCCAGCAGCATAACTAGCGGGGTAATGAATACGCAGTATTTT. Encoded protein: CASSITSGVMNTQYF.

This chain links TRBV12-3 or TRBV12-4 with TRBJ1-5; weak D call: TRBD1 (5 bases). CDR3 size: 14 residues. Trimming removed 4 bases from V and 6 bases from J, with 13 bases in between. The CDR3: CASSSGGKGQPQHF. The CDR3 coding sequence is TGTGCCAGCAGTTCGGGGGGGAAGGGTCAGCCCCAGCATTTT.

The V and J genes are TRBV19 and TRBJ2-7; 12 nucleotides align to TRBD2. This CDR3 has 14 residues. CDR1 is LNHDA and CDR2 is SQIVND in the germline V gene (reference sequence). The J segment lost 6 bases and the V segment lost 3 bases, leaving 3 bases of the junction unmatched. CDR3: CASSMVGLAGEQYF. In DNA form, the CDR3 reads TGTGCCAGTAGTATGGTGGGACTAGCGGGCGAGCAGTACTTC.

This clonotype was observed a handful of times. The chain couples TRBV11-2 to TRBJ2-7; possible D gene TRBD2, 5 bases. V was pared by 1 base and J by 6 bases, with 13 bases between. Germline-derived CDR1 and CDR2 are SGHAT and FQNNGV. The length of the CDR3 is 14 residues. CDR3 DNA sequence: TGTGCCAGCAGCTTAGGCGAGGGTGGCGGCGAGCAGTACTTC. Amino acid sequence: CASSLGEGGGEQYF.

J is TRBJ2-7 and V is TRBV28, with D perhaps given as TRBD1 or TRBD2 (5 bases each). Germline-derived CDR1 and CDR2 are MDHEN and SYDVKM. CDR3 length equals 16 residues. V lost 5 bases and J 5 bases, leaving 22 bases between the germline ends. The CDR3 region is CASSTGRGVHPHEQYF. CDR3 coding DNA: TGTGCCAGCAGTACCGGAAGGGGAGTTCACCCCCACGAGCAGTACTTC.

This clonotype was counted a few times. The rearrangement links TRBV27 to TRBJ1-4; D unclear. The CDR3 contains 14 residues. Germline V gene data show CDR1 as MNHEY and CDR2 as SMNVEV (reference sequence). The V and J ends lost 8 bases and 2 bases respectively, with 12 bases between them. The CDR3 spells CASASLGTNEKLFF. CDR3 nucleotide sequence: TGTGCCAGCGCTTCCCTCGGCACTAATGAAAAACTGTTTTTT.

The chain links TRBV7-2 to TRBJ1-3, with D perhaps TRBD1 (6 bases). The germline V gene has CDR1 SGHTA and CDR2 FQGNSA. CDR3 size: 17 residues. V was shortened by 6 bases and J by 0 bases, with 18 bases between the two germline ends. In nucleotides, the CDR3 is TGTGCCAGCAGTCCGGGACACACTCCACGCTCTGGAAACACCATATATTTT. It is translated as CASSPGHTPRSGNTIYF.

This clonotype was counted only a few times. J is TRBJ2-1 and V is TRBV7-2, with a weak D call TRBD2 (5 bases). CDR3 length: 14 amino acids. Trimming took off 8 bases at V and 4 bases at J, with 15 bases between the two ends. CDR1 and CDR2 (germline): SGHTA, FQGNSA. Written as DNA, the CDR3 is TGTGCCAGCGGCGTCACGGGATATTACAATGAGCAGTTCTTC. Translating gives CASGVTGYYNEQFF.

This clonotype came up a few times. The chain links TRBV27 to TRBJ2-7, with D tentatively TRBD1 or TRBD2 (5 bases each). Between the trimmed V and J ends, which lost 3 bases and 2 bases, there was a span of 11 bases. This CDR3 is built from 14 residues. The germline gives CDR1 MNHEY, CDR2 SMNVEV (reference sequence). CDR3 in amino acids: CASSFDLGAYEQYF. For the CDR3, the DNA is TGTGCCAGCAGTTTTGATCTGGGGGCCTACGAGCAGTACTTC.

The V gene is TRBV27, the J gene TRBJ2-1; D tentatively reads TRBD1 or TRBD2 (5 bases each). Trimming stripped 0 bases from V and 6 bases from J, with 12 bases between. Germline V lookup: CDR1 MNHEY, CDR2 SMNVEV (reference sequence). The CDR3 consists of 15 residues. CDR3 region: CASSLSGEPGNEQFF. The DNA for the CDR3 is TGTGCCAGCAGTTTATCGGGGGAGCCGGGCAATGAGCAGTTCTTC.

This clonotype was seen at least ten times. This chain joins TRBV6-1 and TRBJ2-2; 7 bases are shared with TRBD1. Trimming took 3 bases from V and 6 from J; bases not matched to a gene: 4. This CDR3 contains 14 residues. The V gene's germline CDR1 is MNHNS and CDR2 SASEGT. DNA for the CDR3: TGTGCCAGCAGTGATTATCAGGGGGCCGGGGAGCTGTTTTTT. Residues: CASSDYQGAGELFF.

This clonotype occurred a few times. The chain links TRBV4-2 to TRBJ2-1; D possibly corresponds to TRBD2 (6 bases). Trimming stripped 7 bases from V and 7 bases from J, with 11 bases between. The germline CDR1 and CDR2 sequences are LGHNA and YNFKEQ. The CDR3 has 12 residues. The chain's CDR3 is CASKGGPNEQFF. The CDR3 nucleotides read TGTGCCAGCAAGGGAGGTCCAAATGAGCAGTTCTTC.

At least ten counts were recorded for this clonotype. The rearrangement joins TRBV27 to TRBJ2-7; TRBD1 or TRBD2 may be the D gene (6 bases each). The germline V and J ends were trimmed by 5 bases and 4 bases, with 15 bases remaining between them. The CDR3 totals 14 residues. Germline CDR1 is MNHEY and CDR2 is SMNVEV (reference sequence). The CDR3: CASSPRGLQYEQYF. CDR3 nucleotide sequence: TGTGCCAGCAGTCCTCGGGGGCTCCAGTACGAGCAGTACTTC.

Notes on this clonotype: Possible read error: a much larger clone is one base away. The chain carries TRBV6-5 and TRBJ2-7; D perhaps matches TRBD2 (5 bases). Germline V lookup: CDR1 MNHEY, CDR2 SVGAGI. The CDR3 contains 17 residues. V gave up 0 bases and J gave up 0 bases, with 15 bases separating them. The chain's CDR3 is CASSYSKEDGYSYEQYF. The CDR3 DNA follows: TGTGCCAGCAGTTACTCGAAGGAGGACGGCTACTCCTACGAGCAGTACTTC.

The J gene is TRBJ2-7, the V gene TRBV4-1, with 9 bases fitting TRBD1. The CDR3 covers 16 residues. The V gene end was trimmed by 0 bases and the J gene end by 4 bases; junction bases not matched to a gene: 7. Germline V lookup: CDR1 MGHRA, CDR2 YSYEKL. The DNA for the CDR3 is TGCGCCAGCAGCCAAGAAAGGACAGGGGTTGGATACGAGCAGTACTTC. Its protein is CASSQERTGVGYEQYF.

This rearrangement joins TRBV2 to TRBJ2-3, with D perhaps TRBD2 (6 bases). Per the germline V gene, CDR1 is SNHLY and CDR2 is FYNNEI. V was trimmed by 6 bases and J by 3 bases, leaving 13 bases between them. CDR3 size: 14 residues. DNA of the CDR3: TGTGCCAGCAGCCCCGCGGGGAGTACAGATACGCAGTATTTT. It encodes CASSPAGSTDTQYF.

This clonotype was counted ten times or more. The genes are TRBV20-1 and TRBJ2-1; D remains unclear. CDR3 size: 14 residues. Germline loops: CDR1 DFQATT, CDR2 SNEGSKA (reference sequence). Deletions cut 2 bases from V and 0 bases from J, with 8 bases between. The CDR3 DNA is TGCAGTGCTAGACAGGTTGTCTCCTACAATGAGCAGTTCTTC. It encodes CSARQVVSYNEQFF.

This clonotype was observed at least ten times. The chain couples TRBV20-1 to TRBJ1-1; D call uncertain. The germline CDR1 and CDR2 sequences are DFQATT and SNEGSKA (reference sequence). Trimming shortened V by 6 bases and J by 3 bases, and 11 bases separated the two germline ends. The CDR3 consists of 12 residues. Written as DNA, the CDR3 is TGCAGTGCACCCTACTTGGACACTGAAGCTTTCTTT. It encodes CSAPYLDTEAFF.

This clonotype was counted many times. The rearrangement links TRBV12-3 or TRBV12-4 to TRBJ2-3, with D possibly being TRBD2 (6 bases). Trimming took off 11 bases at V and 7 bases at J, with 22 bases between the two ends. The CDR3 spans 14 residues. CDR3 DNA sequence: TGTGCCTCCATGCCTGGGCGGGGCCCCCATACGCAGTATTTT. It encodes CASMPGRGPHTQYF.

This rearrangement joins TRBV20-1 to TRBJ2-7, with 7 bases aligning to TRBD1. Trimming took 2 bases from V and 3 from J; bases not matched to a gene: 10. CDR3 length: 15 amino acids. CDR1 is DFQATT, CDR2 SNEGSKA, per germline (reference sequence). As DNA, the CDR3 is TGCAGTGCTAGATCGGGACAGTGGGCTGTCTACGAGCAGTACTTC. It codes for CSARSGQWAVYEQYF.

V and J are TRBV20-1 and TRBJ2-7, with D tentatively TRBD1 (5 bases). V was clipped by 1 base and J by 6 bases, with 13 bases between them. The CDR3 contains 13 residues. CDR1 is DFQATT, CDR2 SNEGSKA, per germline (reference sequence). CDR3 region: CSARALGAREQYF. The CDR3 DNA sequence: TGCAGTGCTAGAGCCCTAGGGGCTCGCGAGCAGTACTTC.

This clonotype was counted ten times or more. The V call is TRBV7-2, the J call TRBJ2-5; 7 bases fit TRBD1. V shed 3 bases and J 1 base; nucleotides not matched to a gene: 2. Germline V lookup: CDR1 SGHTA, CDR2 FQGNSA. The CDR3 extends over 14 amino acids. This chain's CDR3 is CASSLTGLQETQYF. The CDR3 DNA sequence: TGTGCCAGCAGCTTGACAGGGCTCCAAGAGACCCAGTACTTC. Together with reference TRBV7-2 and TRBJ2-5, the CDR3 gives the full variable domain: GAGVSQSPSNKVTEKGKDVELRCDPISGHTALYWYRQSLGQGLEFLIYFQGNSAPDKSGLPSDRFSAERTGGSVSTLTIQRTQQEDSAVYLCASSLTGLQETQYFGPGTRLLVL.

This clonotype came up many times. The chain has TRBV20-1 and TRBJ2-1, with D maybe TRBD1 (7 bases). The V end was cut by 1 base, the J end by 4 bases, with 11 bases between. Germline CDR1 DFQATT, CDR2 SNEGSKA (reference sequence). The CDR3 has 14 amino acids. CDR3 coding DNA: TGCAGTGCTAGAGGACAGGGAGGATACAATGAGCAGTTCTTC. Its protein is CSARGQGGYNEQFF.